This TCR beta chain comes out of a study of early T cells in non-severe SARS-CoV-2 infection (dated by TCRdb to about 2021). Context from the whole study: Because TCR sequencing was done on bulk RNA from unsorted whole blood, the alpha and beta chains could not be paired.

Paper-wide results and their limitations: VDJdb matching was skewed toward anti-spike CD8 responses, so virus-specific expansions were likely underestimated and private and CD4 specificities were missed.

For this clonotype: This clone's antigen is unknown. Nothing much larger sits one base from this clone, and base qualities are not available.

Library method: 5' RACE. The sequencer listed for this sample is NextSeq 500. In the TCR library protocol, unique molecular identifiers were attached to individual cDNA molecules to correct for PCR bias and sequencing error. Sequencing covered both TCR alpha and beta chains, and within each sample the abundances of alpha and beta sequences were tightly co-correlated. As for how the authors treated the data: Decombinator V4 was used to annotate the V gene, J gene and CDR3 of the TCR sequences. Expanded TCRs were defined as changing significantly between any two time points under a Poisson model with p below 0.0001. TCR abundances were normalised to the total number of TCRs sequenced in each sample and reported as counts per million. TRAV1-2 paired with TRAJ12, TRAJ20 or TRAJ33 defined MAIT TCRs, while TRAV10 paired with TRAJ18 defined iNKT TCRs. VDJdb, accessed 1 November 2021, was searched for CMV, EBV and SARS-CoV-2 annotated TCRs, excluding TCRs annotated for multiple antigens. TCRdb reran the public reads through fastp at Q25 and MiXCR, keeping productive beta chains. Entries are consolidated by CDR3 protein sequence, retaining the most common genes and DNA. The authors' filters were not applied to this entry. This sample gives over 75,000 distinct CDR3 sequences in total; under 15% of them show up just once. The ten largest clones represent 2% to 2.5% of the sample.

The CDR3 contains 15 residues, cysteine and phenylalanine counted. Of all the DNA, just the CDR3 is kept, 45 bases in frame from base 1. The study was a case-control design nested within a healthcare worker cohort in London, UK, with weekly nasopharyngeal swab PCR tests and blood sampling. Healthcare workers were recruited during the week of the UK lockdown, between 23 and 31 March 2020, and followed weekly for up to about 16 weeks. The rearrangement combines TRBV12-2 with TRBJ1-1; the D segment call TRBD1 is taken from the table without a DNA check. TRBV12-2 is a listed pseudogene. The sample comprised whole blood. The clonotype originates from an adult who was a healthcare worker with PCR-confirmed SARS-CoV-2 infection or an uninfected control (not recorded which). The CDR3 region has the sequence CASRLNRQMNTEAFF. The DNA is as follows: TGTGCAAGTCGCCTTAATAGACAGATGAACACTGAAGCTTTCTTT.